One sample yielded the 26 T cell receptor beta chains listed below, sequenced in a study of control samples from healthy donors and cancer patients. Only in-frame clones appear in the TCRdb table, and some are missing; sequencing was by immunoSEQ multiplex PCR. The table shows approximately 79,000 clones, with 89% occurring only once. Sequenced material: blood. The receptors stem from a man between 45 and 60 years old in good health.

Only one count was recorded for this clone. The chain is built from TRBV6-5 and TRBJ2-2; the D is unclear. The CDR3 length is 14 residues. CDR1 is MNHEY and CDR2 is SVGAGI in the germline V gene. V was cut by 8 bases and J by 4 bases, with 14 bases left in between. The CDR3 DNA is TGTGCCAGCTGTTTTGGGTTGGGCACCGGGGAGCTGTTTTTT. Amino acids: CASCFGLGTGELFF.

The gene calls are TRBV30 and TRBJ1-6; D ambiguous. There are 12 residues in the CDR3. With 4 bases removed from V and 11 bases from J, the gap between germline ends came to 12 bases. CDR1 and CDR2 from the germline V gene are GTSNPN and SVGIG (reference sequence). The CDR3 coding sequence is TGTGCCTGGAAAGATGTATCGGCACCCCTCCACTTT. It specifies CAWKDVSAPLHF.

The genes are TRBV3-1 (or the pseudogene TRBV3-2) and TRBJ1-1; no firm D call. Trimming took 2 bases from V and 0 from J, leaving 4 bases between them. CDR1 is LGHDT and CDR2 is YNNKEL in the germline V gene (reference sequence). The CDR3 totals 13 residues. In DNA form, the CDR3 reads TGTGCCAGCAGCCAAAATCTGAACACTGAAGCTTTCTTT. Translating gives CASSQNLNTEAFF.

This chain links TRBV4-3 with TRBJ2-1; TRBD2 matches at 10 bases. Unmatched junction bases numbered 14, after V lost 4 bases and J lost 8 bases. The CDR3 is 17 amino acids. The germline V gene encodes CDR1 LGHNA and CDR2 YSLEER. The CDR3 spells CASSLSASGGAGDEQFF. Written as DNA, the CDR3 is TGCGCCAGCAGCCTCTCAGCAAGCGGGGGGGCAGGCGATGAGCAGTTCTTC.

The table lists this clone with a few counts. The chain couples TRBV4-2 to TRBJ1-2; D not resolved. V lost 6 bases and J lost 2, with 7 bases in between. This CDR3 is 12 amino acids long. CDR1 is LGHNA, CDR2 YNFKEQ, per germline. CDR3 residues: CASSDTNYGYTF. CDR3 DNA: TGTGCCAGCAGTGACACCAACTATGGCTACACCTTC.

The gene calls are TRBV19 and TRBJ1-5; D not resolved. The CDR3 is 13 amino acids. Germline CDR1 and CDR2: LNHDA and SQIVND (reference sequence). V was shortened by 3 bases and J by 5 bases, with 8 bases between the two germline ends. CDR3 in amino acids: CASSIGVYQPQHF. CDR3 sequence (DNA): TGTGCCAGTAGTATCGGTGTATATCAGCCCCAGCATTTT.

This chain's CDR3 is CASSQPSVGDSPLHF. The CDR3 DNA is TGTGCCAGCAGCCAGCCCTCGGTCGGGGACTCACCCCTCCACTTT. J is TRBJ1-6 and V is TRBV4-2, with a weak D call TRBD1 (5 bases). CDR1 is LGHNA, CDR2 YNFKEQ, per germline. There are 15 residues in the CDR3. Trimming left V 3 bases short and J 10 bases short, with 16 bases between.

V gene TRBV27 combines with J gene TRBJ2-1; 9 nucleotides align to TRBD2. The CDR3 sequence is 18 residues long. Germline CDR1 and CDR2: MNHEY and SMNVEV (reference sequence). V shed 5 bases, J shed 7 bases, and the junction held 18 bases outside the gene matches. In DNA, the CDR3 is TGTGCCAGCAGTAAAGGGGTCGGTGGCGGGGGGGCCGCGAATGAGCAGTTCTTC. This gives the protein CASSKGVGGGGAANEQFF.

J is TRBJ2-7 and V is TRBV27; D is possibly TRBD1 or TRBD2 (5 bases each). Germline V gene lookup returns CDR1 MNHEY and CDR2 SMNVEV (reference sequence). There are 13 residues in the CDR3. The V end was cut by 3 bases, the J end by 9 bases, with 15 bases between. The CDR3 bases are TGTGCCAGCAGTTTCCGGGGACGTCCCCCGCAGTACTTC. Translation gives CASSFRGRPPQYF.

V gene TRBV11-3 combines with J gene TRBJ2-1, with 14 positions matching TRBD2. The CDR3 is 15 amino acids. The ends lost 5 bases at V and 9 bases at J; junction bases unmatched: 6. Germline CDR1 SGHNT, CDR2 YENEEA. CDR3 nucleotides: TGTGCCAGCAGCCCGACTAGCGGGGGGGTTGGTGAGCAGTTCTTC. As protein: CASSPTSGGVGEQFF.

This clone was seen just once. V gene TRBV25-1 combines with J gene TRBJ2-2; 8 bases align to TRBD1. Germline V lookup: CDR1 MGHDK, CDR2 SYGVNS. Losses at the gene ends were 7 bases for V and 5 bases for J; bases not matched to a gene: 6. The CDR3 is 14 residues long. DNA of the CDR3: TGTGCCAGCAACGGACAGGGCTGGACCGGGGAGCTGTTTTTT. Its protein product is CASNGQGWTGELFF.

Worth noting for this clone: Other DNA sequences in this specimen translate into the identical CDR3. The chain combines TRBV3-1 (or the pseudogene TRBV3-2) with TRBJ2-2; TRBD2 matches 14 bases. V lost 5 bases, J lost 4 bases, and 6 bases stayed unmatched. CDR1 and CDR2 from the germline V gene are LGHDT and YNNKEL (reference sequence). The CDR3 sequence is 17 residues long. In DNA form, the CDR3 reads TGTGCCAGCAGCTGGACTAGCGGGGGGCGGGGCACCGGGGAGCTGTTTTTT. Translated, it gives CASSWTSGGRGTGELFF.

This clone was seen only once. The CDR3 spells CSAPNLYGYTF. The CDR3 nucleotides are TGCAGTGCGCCCAATCTCTATGGCTACACCTTC. This sequence joins TRBV20-1 and TRBJ1-2; D is undetermined. The CDR3 runs 11 residues. V gave up 6 bases and J gave up 4 bases, with 9 bases separating them. Germline CDR1 reads DFQATT; CDR2 reads SNEGSKA (reference sequence).

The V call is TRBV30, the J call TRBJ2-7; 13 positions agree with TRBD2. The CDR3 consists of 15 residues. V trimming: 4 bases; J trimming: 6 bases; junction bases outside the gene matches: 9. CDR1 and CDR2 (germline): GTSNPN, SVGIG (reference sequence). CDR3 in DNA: TGTGCCTGGAAGGGACTAGCGGGGCCAAGGGGCGAGCAGTACTTC. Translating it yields CAWKGLAGPRGEQYF.

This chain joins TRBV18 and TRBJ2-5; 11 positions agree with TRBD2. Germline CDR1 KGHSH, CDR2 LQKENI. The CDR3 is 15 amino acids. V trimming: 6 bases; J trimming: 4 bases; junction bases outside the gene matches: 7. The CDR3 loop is CASSSLAGVVETQYF. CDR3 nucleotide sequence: TGTGCCAGCTCTTCACTAGCGGGGGTTGTAGAGACCCAGTACTTC.

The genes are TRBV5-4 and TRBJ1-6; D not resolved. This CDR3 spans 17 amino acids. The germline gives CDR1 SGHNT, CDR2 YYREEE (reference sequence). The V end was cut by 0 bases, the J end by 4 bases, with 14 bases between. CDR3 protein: CASSLGAAGSYNSPLHF. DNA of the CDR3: TGTGCCAGCAGCTTGGGGGCGGCAGGATCTTATAATTCACCCCTCCACTTT.

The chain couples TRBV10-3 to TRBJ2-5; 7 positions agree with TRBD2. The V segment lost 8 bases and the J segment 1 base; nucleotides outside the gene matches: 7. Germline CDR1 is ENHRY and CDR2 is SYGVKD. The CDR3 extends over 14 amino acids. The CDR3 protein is CAISRGDLQETQYF. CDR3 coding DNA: TGTGCCATCTCCCGGGGGGACCTCCAAGAGACCCAGTACTTC.

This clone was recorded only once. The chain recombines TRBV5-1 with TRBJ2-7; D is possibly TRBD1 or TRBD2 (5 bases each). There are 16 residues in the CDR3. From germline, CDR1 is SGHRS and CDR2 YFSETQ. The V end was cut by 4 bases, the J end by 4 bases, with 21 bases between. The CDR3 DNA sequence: TGCGCCAGCAGCACCTCGACCGGGACGGTTTTATACGAGCAGTACTTC. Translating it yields CASSTSTGTVLYEQYF.

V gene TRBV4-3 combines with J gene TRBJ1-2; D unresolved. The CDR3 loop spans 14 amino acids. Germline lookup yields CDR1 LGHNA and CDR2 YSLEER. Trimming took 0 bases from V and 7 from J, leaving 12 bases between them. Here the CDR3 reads CASSQDNTKGGYTF. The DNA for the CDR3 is TGCGCCAGCAGCCAAGATAACACCAAAGGTGGCTACACCTTC.

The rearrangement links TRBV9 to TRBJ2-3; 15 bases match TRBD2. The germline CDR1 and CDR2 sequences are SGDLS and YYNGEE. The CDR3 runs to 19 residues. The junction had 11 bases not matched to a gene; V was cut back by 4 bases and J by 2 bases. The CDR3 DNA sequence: TGTGCCAGCAGCACCACAACCGGGACTAGCGGGGGGATCACAGATACGCAGTATTTT. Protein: CASSTTTGTSGGITDTQYF.

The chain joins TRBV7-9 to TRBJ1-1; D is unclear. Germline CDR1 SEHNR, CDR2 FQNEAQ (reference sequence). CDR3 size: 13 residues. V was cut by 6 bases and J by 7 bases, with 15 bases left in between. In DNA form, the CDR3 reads TGTGCCAGCAGACACAGCCCGAGCATTGAAGCTTTCTTT. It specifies CASRHSPSIEAFF.

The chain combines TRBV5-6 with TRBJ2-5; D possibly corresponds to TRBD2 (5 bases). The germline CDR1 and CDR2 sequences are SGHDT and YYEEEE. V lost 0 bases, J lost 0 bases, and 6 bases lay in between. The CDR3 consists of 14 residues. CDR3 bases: TGTGCCAGCAGCTTGGGAGGGTACCAAGAGACCCAGTACTTC. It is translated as CASSLGGYQETQYF.

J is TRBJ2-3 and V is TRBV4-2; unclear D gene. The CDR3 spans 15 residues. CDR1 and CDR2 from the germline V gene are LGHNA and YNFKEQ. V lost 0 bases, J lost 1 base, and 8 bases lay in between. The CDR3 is CASSQELFGTDTQYF. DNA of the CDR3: TGTGCCAGCAGCCAAGAGTTATTTGGCACAGATACGCAGTATTTT.

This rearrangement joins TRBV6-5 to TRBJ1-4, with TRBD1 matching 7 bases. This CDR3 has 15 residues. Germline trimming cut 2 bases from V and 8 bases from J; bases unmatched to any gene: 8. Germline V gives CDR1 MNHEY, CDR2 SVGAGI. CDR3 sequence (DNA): TGTGCCAGCAGTTACACCGACAGGGACGGCGAAAAACTGTTTTTT. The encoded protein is CASSYTDRDGEKLFF.

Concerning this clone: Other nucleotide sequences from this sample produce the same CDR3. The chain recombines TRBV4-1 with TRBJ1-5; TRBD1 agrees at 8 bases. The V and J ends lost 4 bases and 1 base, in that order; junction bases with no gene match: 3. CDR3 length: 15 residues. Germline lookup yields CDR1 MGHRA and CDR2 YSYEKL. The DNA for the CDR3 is TGCGCCAGCAGCCCGGACAGGGCGAGCAATCAGCCCCAGCATTTT. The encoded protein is CASSPDRASNQPQHF.

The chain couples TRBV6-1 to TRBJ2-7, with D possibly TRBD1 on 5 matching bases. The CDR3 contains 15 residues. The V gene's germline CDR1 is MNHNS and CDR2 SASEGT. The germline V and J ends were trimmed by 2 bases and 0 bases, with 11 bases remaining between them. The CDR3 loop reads CASSELDRPSYEQYF. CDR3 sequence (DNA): TGTGCCAGCAGTGAACTAGACAGACCCTCCTACGAGCAGTACTTC.